This T cell receptor (beta chain) was sequenced for a study of beta chain features in type 1 diabetes. Study-wide findings and caveats: Using cDNA template may skew counts toward highly expressing activated cells.

This clone has only a few counts. Antigen specificity is unknown. Central memory, naive, regulatory and stem cell-like memory CD4+ cells were sorted by CD45RO/CCR7/CD25/CD127/CD95/CD27. Expressed TCRB transcripts were sequenced because the isolated RNA had all been reverse transcribed beforehand. Libraries were prepared by immunoSEQ multiplex PCR; TCRdb keeps only in-frame clonotypes and omits some of them. Among about 140,000 clones, 6.9% were seen once, and the ten largest hold roughly 1.5%. In germline, CDR1 is SGHNT, CDR2 YYREEE (reference sequence). The CDR3 spans 15 residues. V gave up 4 bases and J gave up 4 bases; unmatched junction bases: 5.

Sequencing was performed on central memory CD4+ T cells from blood. The chain uses TRBV5-4 and TRBJ2-5; 12 bases match TRBD2. This sequence originates from a woman in her twenties or thirties in good health. The CDR3 DNA is TGTGCCAGCAGCCCCCCGGGACTAGCGGGAGAGACCCAGTACTTC. The encoded protein is CASSPPGLAGETQYF.